The 16 T cell receptor beta chains in this list originate from one sample, sequenced in a study of blood T cell repertoires in COVID-19. Sequencing was performed with immunoSEQ multiplex PCR; in TCRdb, only in-frame clones are kept and a portion is missing. The repertoire holds some 81,000 clones, with about 90% as singletons. The sequencing input was peripheral blood. The origin of the receptors is a woman in her 50s in a cohort sampled during active COVID-19.

By its share, this clone is medium-sized. The chain is built from TRBV29-1 and TRBJ2-1, with D perhaps TRBD1 (5 bases). The CDR3 runs to 11 residues. The V and J ends lost 6 bases and 9 bases respectively, with 12 bases between them. CDR1 SQVTM and CDR2 ANQGSEA come from the germline V gene. CDR3 nucleotides: TGCAGCGTCCCAGGGTCGGTTGAGCAGTTCTTC. Translating gives CSVPGSVEQFF.

The chain joins TRBV7-3 to TRBJ2-1, with D tentatively TRBD2 (6 bases). The germline V gene has CDR1 SGHTA and CDR2 FQGTGA. The CDR3 has 15 amino acids. V lost 5 bases, J lost 9 bases, and 20 bases lay in between. The CDR3 DNA follows: TGTGCCAGCAGCAAGATCGGGGACTCCCCCACTGAGCAGTTCTTC. Protein: CASSKIGDSPTEQFF.

The V and J genes are TRBV9 and TRBJ2-1; 13 positions agree with TRBD2. V was clipped by 6 bases and J by 4 bases; unmatched bases: 13. Germline V gene sequence: CDR1 SGDLS, CDR2 YYNGEE. The CDR3 is 18 amino acids. The CDR3 DNA follows: TGTGCCAGCACCTCGGGACTAGCGGGATCTACGGGATACAATGAGCAGTTCTTC. Translating it yields CASTSGLAGSTGYNEQFF.

The chain recombines TRBV5-1 with TRBJ2-6; D might be TRBD1 (5 bases). The CDR3 runs to 17 residues. Looked up from germline, CDR1 is SGHRS and CDR2 is YFSETQ. The V and J ends lost 0 bases and 0 bases respectively, with 10 bases between them. The CDR3 DNA reads as TGCGCCAGCAGCTTGGTGTCAGGGAACTCTGGGGCCAACGTCCTGACTTTC. This translates into CASSLVSGNSGANVLTF.

This chain links TRBV5-1 with TRBJ2-1, with TRBD2 matching 8 bases. Germline V gene sequence: CDR1 SGHRS, CDR2 YFSETQ. The CDR3 has 17 amino acids. Germline trimming cut 3 bases from V and 9 bases from J; bases unmatched to any gene: 17. As DNA, the CDR3 is TGCGCCAGCAGCTACGGAATGGCGGGAGGATATGGAGGTGAGCAGTTCTTC. Translation: CASSYGMAGGYGGEQFF. Together with reference TRBV5-1 and TRBJ2-1, the CDR3 gives the full variable domain: KAGVTQTPRYLIKTRGQQVTLSCSPISGHRSVSWYQQTPGQGLQFLFEYFSETQRNKGNFPGRFSGRQFSNSRSEMNVSTLELGDSALYLCASSYGMAGGYGGEQFFGPGTRLTVL.

The rearrangement joins TRBV27 to TRBJ1-5, with 11 bases fitting TRBD1. The CDR3 runs 15 residues. Unmatched junction bases numbered 3, after V lost 4 bases and J lost 4 bases. The germline gives CDR1 MNHEY, CDR2 SMNVEV (reference sequence). CDR3 in DNA: TGTGCCAGCAGTTCCGGGACAGGGGGTAATCAGCCCCAGCATTTT. Translation gives CASSSGTGGNQPQHF.

Only one count was recorded for this clone. Additional DNA sequences in this sample encode the identical CDR3. The CDR3 bases are TGCAGCGTTGGGGACAGAGCCTACGAGCAGTACTTC. Translated: CSVGDRAYEQYF. The genes are TRBV29-1 and TRBJ2-7; 7 bases match TRBD1. The CDR3 length is 12 residues. Per the germline V gene, CDR1 is SQVTM and CDR2 is ANQGSEA. V dropped 4 bases and J dropped 2; count of bases not matched to a gene: 2.

The chain has TRBV4-1 and TRBJ1-1; D gene unclear. The germline CDR1 and CDR2 sequences are MGHRA and YSYEKL. The germline V and J ends were trimmed by 4 bases and 3 bases, with 12 bases remaining between them. The CDR3 consists of 14 residues. CDR3 loop: CASSPGKADTEAFF. In DNA, the CDR3 is TGCGCCAGCAGCCCCGGGAAAGCGGACACTGAAGCTTTCTTT.

The chain uses TRBV5-1 and TRBJ2-2; 9 nucleotides align to TRBD1. This CDR3 spans 16 amino acids. J was trimmed by 4 bases and V by 4 bases; bases with no gene match: 8. Germline V CDR1 and CDR2: SGHRS, YFSETQ. The CDR3 spells CASSPPGTGSTGELFF. CDR3 nucleotide sequence: TGCGCCAGCAGCCCCCCCGGGACAGGGTCCACCGGGGAGCTGTTTTTT.

The CDR3 DNA follows: TGTGCCACCCAAGCGCCCAGCGGGACTGAGCAGTTCTTC. Its protein is CATQAPSGTEQFF. The rearrangement links TRBV19 to TRBJ2-1; TRBD2 agrees at 7 bases. Germline lookup yields CDR1 LNHDA and CDR2 SQIVND (reference sequence). V lost 10 bases and J lost 9; bases outside the gene matches: 12. The CDR3 covers 13 residues.

The rearrangement joins TRBV21-1 to TRBJ1-5. TRBV21-1 is labeled a pseudogene. The length of the CDR3 is 15 residues. The CDR3 is CASSKRPWGGQPQHF. In nucleotides, the CDR3 is TGTGCCAGCAGCAAACGCCCCTGGGGGGGACAGCCCCAGCATTTT.

This sequence joins TRBV5-4 and TRBJ2-1, with a weak D call TRBD2 (5 bases). V was clipped by 0 bases and J by 0 bases, with 16 bases between them. The CDR3 is 18 residues long. Looked up from germline, CDR1 is SGHNT and CDR2 is YYREEE (reference sequence). The CDR3 nucleotides read TGTGCCAGCAGCTTGGCCCCCAGCGGCCTTAGCTCCTACAATGAGCAGTTCTTC. As protein: CASSLAPSGLSSYNEQFF.

This rearrangement joins TRBV6-5 to TRBJ2-7, with 8 bases aligning to TRBD1. The length of the CDR3 is 16 residues. Germline assignment: CDR1 MNHEY and CDR2 SVGAGI. V shed 2 bases and J 1 base; nucleotides not matched to a gene: 7. The CDR3 DNA follows: TGTGCCAGCAGTTACGGAGCCGGGACAGGATCCTACGAGCAGTACTTC. This sequence encodes CASSYGAGTGSYEQYF.

The chain combines TRBV5-1 with TRBJ1-2, with TRBD1 matching over 7 bases. The germline V gene encodes CDR1 SGHRS and CDR2 YFSETQ. The CDR3 consists of 13 residues. V shed 4 bases, J shed 8 bases, and the junction held 8 bases outside the gene matches. Written as DNA, the CDR3 is TGCGCCAGCAGCCCCGACAGGGATCCGGGCTACACCTTC. It translates to CASSPDRDPGYTF.

The chain joins TRBV9 to TRBJ2-1, with 9 bases identical to TRBD2. The CDR3 length is 17 residues. Looked up from germline, CDR1 is SGDLS and CDR2 is YYNGEE. V gave up 1 base and J gave up 6 bases; unmatched junction bases: 11. The CDR3 is CASSVNPSGIGVNEQFF. As DNA, the CDR3 is TGTGCCAGCAGCGTAAACCCTAGCGGGATCGGGGTCAATGAGCAGTTCTTC.

CDR3 sequence reads: CASSFSSLGNEQFF. DNA for the CDR3: TGTGCCAGCAGCTTTTCTAGCCTAGGCAATGAGCAGTTCTTC. V usage is TRBV5-4 and J usage is TRBJ2-1, with a tentative D call TRBD2 (5 bases). CDR3 length equals 14 residues. The germline CDR1 and CDR2 sequences are SGHNT and YYREEE (reference sequence). V was trimmed by 2 bases and J by 6 bases, leaving 12 bases between them.